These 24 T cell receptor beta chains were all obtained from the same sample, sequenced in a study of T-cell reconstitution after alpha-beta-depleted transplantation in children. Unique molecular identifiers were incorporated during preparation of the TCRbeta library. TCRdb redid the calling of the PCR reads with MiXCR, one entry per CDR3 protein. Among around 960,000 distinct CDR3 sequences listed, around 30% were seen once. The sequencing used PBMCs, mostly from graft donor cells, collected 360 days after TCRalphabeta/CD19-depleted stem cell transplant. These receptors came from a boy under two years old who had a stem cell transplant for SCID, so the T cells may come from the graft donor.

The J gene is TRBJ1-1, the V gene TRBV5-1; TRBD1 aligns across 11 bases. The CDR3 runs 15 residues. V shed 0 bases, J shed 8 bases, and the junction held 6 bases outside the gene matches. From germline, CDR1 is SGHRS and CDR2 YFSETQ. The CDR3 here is CASSLGTGGDSEAFF. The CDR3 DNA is TGCGCCAGCAGCTTGGGGACAGGGGGCGACTCGGAAGCTTTCTTT.

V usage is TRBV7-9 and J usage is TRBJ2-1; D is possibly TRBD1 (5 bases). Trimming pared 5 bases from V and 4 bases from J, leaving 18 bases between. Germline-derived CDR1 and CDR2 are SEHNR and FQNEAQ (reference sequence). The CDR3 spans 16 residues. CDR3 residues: CASSPTQGRRYNEQFF. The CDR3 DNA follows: TGTGCCAGCAGCCCAACGCAGGGCAGGAGATACAATGAGCAGTTCTTC.

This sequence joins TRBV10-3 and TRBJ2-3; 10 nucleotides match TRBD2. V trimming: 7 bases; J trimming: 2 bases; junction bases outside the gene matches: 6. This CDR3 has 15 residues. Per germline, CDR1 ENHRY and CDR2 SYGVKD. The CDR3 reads CAITQGLAYTDTQYF. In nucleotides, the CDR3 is TGTGCCATCACCCAGGGACTAGCGTACACAGATACGCAGTATTTT.

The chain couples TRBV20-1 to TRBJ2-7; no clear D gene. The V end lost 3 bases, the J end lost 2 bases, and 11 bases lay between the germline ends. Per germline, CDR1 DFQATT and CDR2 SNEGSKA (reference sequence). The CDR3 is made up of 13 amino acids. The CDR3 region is CSASHGSTYEQYF. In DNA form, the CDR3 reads TGCAGTGCTAGTCACGGCAGCACCTACGAGCAGTACTTC.

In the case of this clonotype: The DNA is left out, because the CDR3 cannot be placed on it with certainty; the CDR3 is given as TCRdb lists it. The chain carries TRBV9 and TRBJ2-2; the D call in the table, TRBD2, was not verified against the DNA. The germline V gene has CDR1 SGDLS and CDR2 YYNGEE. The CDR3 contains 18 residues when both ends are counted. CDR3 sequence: CASSVAGGTSDDTGELIF.

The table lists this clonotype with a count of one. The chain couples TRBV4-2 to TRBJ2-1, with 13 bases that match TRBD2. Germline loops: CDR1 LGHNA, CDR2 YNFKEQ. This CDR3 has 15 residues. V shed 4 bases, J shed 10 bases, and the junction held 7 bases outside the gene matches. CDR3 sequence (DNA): TGTGCCAGCAGCCCTGGACTAGCGGGGGTATTAGAGCAGTTCTTC. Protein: CASSPGLAGVLEQFF.

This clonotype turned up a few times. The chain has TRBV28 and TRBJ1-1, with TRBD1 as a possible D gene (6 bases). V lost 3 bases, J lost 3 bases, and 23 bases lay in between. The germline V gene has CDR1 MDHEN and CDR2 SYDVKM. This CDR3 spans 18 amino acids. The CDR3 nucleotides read TGTGCCAGCAGTTTTCCCCCGAAACGCACCCGGGGGCACACTGAAGCTTTCTTT. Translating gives CASSFPPKRTRGHTEAFF.

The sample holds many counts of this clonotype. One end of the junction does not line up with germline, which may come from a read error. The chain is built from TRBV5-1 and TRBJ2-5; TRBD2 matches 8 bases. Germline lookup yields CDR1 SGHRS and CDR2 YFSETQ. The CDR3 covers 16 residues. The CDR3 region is CASSLGLAGPQETQYF. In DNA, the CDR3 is TGTGCCAGCAGTTTGGGGCTAGCGGGTCCCCAAGAGACCCAGTACTTC.

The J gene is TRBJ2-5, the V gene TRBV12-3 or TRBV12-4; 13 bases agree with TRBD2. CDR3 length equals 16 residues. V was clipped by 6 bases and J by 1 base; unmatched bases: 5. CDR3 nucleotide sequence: TGTGCCAGCAGCCACAGGACTAGCGGGAGCCAAGAGACCCAGTACTTC. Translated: CASSHRTSGSQETQYF.

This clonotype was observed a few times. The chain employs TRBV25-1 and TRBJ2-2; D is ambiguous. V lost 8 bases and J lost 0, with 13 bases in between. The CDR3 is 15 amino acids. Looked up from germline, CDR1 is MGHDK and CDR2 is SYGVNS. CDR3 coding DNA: TGTGCCAGCCGTAAGCGAACACCGAACACCGGGGAGCTGTTTTTT. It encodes CASRKRTPNTGELFF. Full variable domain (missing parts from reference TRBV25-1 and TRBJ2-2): EADIYQTPRYLVIGTGKKITLECSQTMGHDKMYWYQQDPGMELHLIHYSYGVNSTEKGDLSSESTVSRIRTEHFPLTLESARPSHTSQYLCASRKRTPNTGELFFGEGSRLTVL.

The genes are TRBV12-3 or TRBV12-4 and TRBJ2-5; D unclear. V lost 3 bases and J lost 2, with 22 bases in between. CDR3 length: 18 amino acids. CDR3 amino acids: CASSFKPLPVKTQETQYF. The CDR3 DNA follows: TGTGCCAGCAGTTTTAAACCCCTCCCAGTAAAAACACAAGAGACCCAGTACTTC.

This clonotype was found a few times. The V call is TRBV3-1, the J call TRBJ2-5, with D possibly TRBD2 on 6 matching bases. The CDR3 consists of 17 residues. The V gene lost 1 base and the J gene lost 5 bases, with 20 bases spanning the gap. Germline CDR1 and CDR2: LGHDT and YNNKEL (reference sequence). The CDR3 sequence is CASSQGSGLYEGETQYF. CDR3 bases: TGTGCCAGCAGCCAAGGGAGCGGGCTCTACGAAGGGGAGACCCAGTACTTC.

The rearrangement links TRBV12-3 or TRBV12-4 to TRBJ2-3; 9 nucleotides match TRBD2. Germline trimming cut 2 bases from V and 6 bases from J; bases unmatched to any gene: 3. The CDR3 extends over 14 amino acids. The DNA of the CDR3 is TGTGCCAGCAGTTTACGGCGGGGGGGCGATACGCAGTATTTT. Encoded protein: CASSLRRGGDTQYF.

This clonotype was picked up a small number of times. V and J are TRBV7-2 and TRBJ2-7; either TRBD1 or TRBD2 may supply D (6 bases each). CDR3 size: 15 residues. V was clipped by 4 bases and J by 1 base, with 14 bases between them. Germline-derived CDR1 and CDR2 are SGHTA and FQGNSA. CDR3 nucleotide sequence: TGTGCCAGCAGCTCGAGAGTAGGGGGGTCCTACGAGCAGTACTTC. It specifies CASSSRVGGSYEQYF.

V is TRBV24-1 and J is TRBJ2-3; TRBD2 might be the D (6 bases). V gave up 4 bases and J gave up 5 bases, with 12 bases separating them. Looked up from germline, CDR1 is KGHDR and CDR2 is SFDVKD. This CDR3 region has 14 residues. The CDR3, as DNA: TGTGCCACCAGTGAGGGGGGACCCGGAGATACGCAGTATTTT. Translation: CATSEGGPGDTQYF.

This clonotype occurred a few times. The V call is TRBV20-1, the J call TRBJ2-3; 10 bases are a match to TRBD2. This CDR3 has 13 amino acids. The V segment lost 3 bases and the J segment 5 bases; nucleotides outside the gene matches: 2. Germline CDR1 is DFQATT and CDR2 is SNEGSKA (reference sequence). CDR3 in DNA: TGCAGTGCTAGTACTAGCGGGGTAGATACGCAGTATTTT. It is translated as CSASTSGVDTQYF.

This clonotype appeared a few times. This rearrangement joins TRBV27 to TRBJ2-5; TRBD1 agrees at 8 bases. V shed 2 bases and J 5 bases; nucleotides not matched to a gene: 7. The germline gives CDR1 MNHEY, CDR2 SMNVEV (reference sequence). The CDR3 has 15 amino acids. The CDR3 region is CASSLGTGPGETQYF. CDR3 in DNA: TGTGCCAGCAGTTTAGGGACAGGCCCCGGGGAGACCCAGTACTTC.

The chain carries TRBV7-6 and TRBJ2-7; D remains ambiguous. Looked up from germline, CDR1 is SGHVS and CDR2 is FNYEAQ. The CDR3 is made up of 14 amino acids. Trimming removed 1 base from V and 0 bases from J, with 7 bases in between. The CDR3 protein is CASSLGHSSYEQYF. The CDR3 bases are TGTGCCAGCAGCTTAGGGCACAGCTCCTACGAGCAGTACTTC.

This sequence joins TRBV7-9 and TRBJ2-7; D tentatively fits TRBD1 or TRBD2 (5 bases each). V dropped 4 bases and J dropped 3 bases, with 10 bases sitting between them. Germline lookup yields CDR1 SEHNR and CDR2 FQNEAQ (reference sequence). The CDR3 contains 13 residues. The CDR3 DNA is TGTGCCAGCAGCTGGGACCCGCTCTACGAGCAGTACTTC. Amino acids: CASSWDPLYEQYF.

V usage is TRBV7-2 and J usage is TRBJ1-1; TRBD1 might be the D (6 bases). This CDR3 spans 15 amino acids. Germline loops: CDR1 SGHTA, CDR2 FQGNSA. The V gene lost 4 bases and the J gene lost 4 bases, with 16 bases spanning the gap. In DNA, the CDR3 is TGTGCCAGCAGCTCCCCCAACACAGGGCGCACTGAAGCTTTCTTT. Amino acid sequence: CASSSPNTGRTEAFF.

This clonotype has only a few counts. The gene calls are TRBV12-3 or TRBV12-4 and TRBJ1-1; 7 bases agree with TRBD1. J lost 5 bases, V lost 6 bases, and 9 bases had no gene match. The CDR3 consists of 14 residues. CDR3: CASSTTGRGTEAFF. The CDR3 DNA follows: TGTGCCAGCAGCACGACAGGGAGAGGGACTGAAGCTTTCTTT.

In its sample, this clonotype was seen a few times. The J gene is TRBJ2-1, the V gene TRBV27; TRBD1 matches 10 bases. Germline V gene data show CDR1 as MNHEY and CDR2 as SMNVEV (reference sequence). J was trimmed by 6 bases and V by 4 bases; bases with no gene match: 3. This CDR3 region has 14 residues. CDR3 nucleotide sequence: TGTGCCAGCAGTTATAGGACAGGGGGCAATGAGCAGTTCTTC. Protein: CASSYRTGGNEQFF.

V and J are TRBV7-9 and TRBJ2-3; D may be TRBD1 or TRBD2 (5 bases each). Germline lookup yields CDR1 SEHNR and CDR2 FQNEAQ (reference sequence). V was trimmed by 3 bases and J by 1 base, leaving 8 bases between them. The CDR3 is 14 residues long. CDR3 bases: TGTGCCAGCAGCTTTCAGGGAGGCACAGATACGCAGTATTTT. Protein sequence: CASSFQGGTDTQYF.

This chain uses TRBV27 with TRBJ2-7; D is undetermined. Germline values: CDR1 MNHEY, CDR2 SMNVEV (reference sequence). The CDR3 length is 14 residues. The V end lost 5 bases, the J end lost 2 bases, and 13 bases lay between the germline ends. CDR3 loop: CASSPWGRAYEQYF. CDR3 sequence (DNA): TGTGCCAGCAGTCCATGGGGAAGGGCCTACGAGCAGTACTTC.